This T cell receptor beta chain was captured in a study of shared clonotypes between healthy human individuals. Study-wide context: The donor group consisted of a couple of women and a few men, aged 18 to 49. Three plates were used per donor for CD4 naive, three for CD4 memory, two for CD8 naive and one for CD8 memory. General study results and limits: Sampling included only blood; tissue repertoires likely differ.

Notes on this clone: Its antigen is unidentified.

Clones were sequenced by immunoSEQ multiplex PCR, and TCRdb holds only the in-frame ones, with some missing. The profile shows 2 million to 3 million clones, approximately 92% of them singletons. The donor cohort consisted entirely of Caucasian adults residing in Nashville, Tennessee. This CDR3 comprises 19 residues. Germline-derived CDR1 and CDR2 are SGHDT and YYEEEE. V trimming: 4 bases; J trimming: 6 bases; junction bases outside the gene matches: 17. The sequencing input was naive CD4+ T cells sorted from blood. Sample subset: CD45RA+ positively selected. The sequence was obtained from a man aged 18 to 30 in good health. The J gene is TRBJ2-3, the V gene TRBV5-6; 13 bases match TRBD2. This CDR3 reads CASSPGLAGTQPKIDTQYF. CDR3 nucleotides: TGTGCCAGCAGCCCGGGACTAGCGGGGACCCAACCAAAAATCGATACGCAGTATTTT.